The clone carrying this T cell receptor (beta chain) has a count of ten or more. What it binds is not known. Germline V CDR1 and CDR2: MDHEN, SYDVKM. V was trimmed by 6 bases and J by 1 base, leaving 25 bases between them. CDR3 length: 18 residues. Both iRepertoire HTBI primers and Arm-PCR of CDR3 regions were used to build the TCR beta libraries. One entry per CDR3 protein, called by TCRdb with MiXCR from the multiplex PCR reads. The table shows roughly 610,000 distinct CDR3 sequences, with less than 20% occurring only once. This sample was taken from a study of regulatory T cells in long-lasting Graves disease. Broader study findings: Examination was confined to peripheral blood, excluding thyroid tissue.

Time point here: newly diagnosed GD, antithyroid drugs for less than 3 months. Extracted PBMC RNA gave rise to the TCR library. This sample was also put to use in a study of T cells in Graves' hyperthyroidism and ophthalmopathy. From that report: Stability of Graves' hyperthyroidism was defined as absent ophthalmopathy progression within 18 months.

This chain uses TRBV28 with TRBJ2-7; TRBD1 or TRBD2 may be the D gene (7 bases each). The sequence derives from a woman aged 25 to 45 with Graves disease. Sequenced here: peripheral blood mononuclear cells (PBMCs), sampled at new diagnosis, from a patient treated with antithyroid drugs. CDR3 sequence: CASSSYAPGGQFSYEQYF. CDR3 nucleotides: TGTGCCAGCAGCTCCTATGCCCCGGGGGGACAGTTTTCCTACGAGCAGTACTTC.